These 31 T cell receptor beta chains share one sample of origin, sequenced in a study of blood T cell repertoires in COVID-19. Libraries were prepared by immunoSEQ multiplex PCR; TCRdb keeps only in-frame clonotypes and omits some of them. The table shows approximately 150,000 clones, with about 88% occurring only once. The sample consisted of peripheral blood. The source is an elderly woman with COVID-19, enrolled during active disease.

This clone was seen once. The DNA for the CDR3 is TGCGCCAGCAGCTTGTCAGGACAGAACACCGGGGAGCTGTTTTTT. Translated: CASSLSGQNTGELFF. J is TRBJ2-2 and V is TRBV5-1; weak D call: TRBD1 (5 bases). Germline V lookup: CDR1 SGHRS, CDR2 YFSETQ. Trimming shortened V by 1 base and J by 1 base, and 8 bases separated the two germline ends. The CDR3 spans 15 residues.

The chain links TRBV28 to TRBJ1-2; 11 bases fit TRBD1. The J segment lost 5 bases and the V segment lost 8 bases, leaving 13 bases of the junction unmatched. This CDR3 is 16 amino acids long. Germline CDR1 MDHEN, CDR2 SYDVKM. CDR3 sequence reads: CASDPTGQGARYGYTF. DNA for the CDR3: TGTGCCAGCGATCCTACTGGACAGGGGGCTAGGTATGGCTACACCTTC.

The chain uses TRBV5-1 and TRBJ1-2, with D maybe TRBD1 (6 bases). Trimming cost V 2 bases and J 6 bases, with 11 bases left between them. Germline CDR1 reads SGHRS; CDR2 reads YFSETQ. The CDR3 totals 13 residues. The DNA of the CDR3 is TGCGCCAGCAGCTTAGACAGGTACCATGGCTACACCTTC. This translates into CASSLDRYHGYTF.

This chain joins TRBV19 and TRBJ2-5; maybe TRBD1 (6 bases). The V end lost 4 bases, the J end lost 5 bases, and 14 bases lay between the germline ends. There are 14 residues in the CDR3. Germline CDR1 LNHDA, CDR2 SQIVND (reference sequence). The DNA for the CDR3 is TGTGCCAGTAGTACCGAACAGGGATGGGAGACCCAGTACTTC. Its protein product is CASSTEQGWETQYF.

V usage is TRBV28 and J usage is TRBJ2-1; a possible D gene is TRBD2 (5 bases). Germline V gene data show CDR1 as MDHEN and CDR2 as SYDVKM. This CDR3 region has 14 residues. Trimming took off 10 bases at V and 4 bases at J, with 17 bases between the two ends. CDR3 bases: TGTGCCACCTTCCGGGCGGGTTTTTACAATGAGCAGTTCTTC. This translates into CATFRAGFYNEQFF.

This clone was seen only a few times. The rearrangement uses TRBV3-1 (or the pseudogene TRBV3-2) and TRBJ1-2, with 10 bases that match TRBD1. The CDR3 is 14 residues long. The germline gives CDR1 LGHDT, CDR2 YNNKEL (reference sequence). Trimming took 1 base from V and 8 from J; bases not matched to a gene: 4. CDR3 residues: CASSQADRGRGYTF. The CDR3 coding sequence is TGTGCCAGCAGCCAAGCTGACAGGGGGCGAGGCTACACCTTC.

The chain combines TRBV19 with TRBJ1-3; weak D call: TRBD1 (6 bases). This CDR3 comprises 13 residues. Germline V gene data show CDR1 as LNHDA and CDR2 as SQIVND (reference sequence). Between the trimmed V and J ends, which lost 7 bases and 7 bases, there was a span of 14 bases. Written as DNA, the CDR3 is TGTGCCAGTAACCCCACAGGGTACAACACCATATATTTT. Its translation: CASNPTGYNTIYF.

The rearrangement links TRBV6-2 or TRBV6-3 to TRBJ2-2; TRBD1 agrees at 7 bases. This CDR3 region has 15 residues. CDR1 is MNHEY, CDR2 SVGEGT, per germline. With 4 bases clipped from V and 4 bases from J, the junction kept 6 bases outside the gene matches. The CDR3 nucleotides are TGTGCCAGCAGTTCGACAGGGATAGGCACCGGGGAGCTGTTTTTT. Translation gives CASSSTGIGTGELFF.

The CDR3 nucleotides read TGTGCAAGTCGCTTCCTTTGGGACAGGGGGCAGGAGTACACTGAAGCTTTCTTT. Protein sequence: CASRFLWDRGQEYTEAFF. V is TRBV12-2 and J is TRBJ1-1; the table's D call of TRBD1 was not tested on the DNA. TRBV12-2 is assigned pseudogene status. The CDR3 runs to 18 residues.

This clone was seen once. The chain combines TRBV7-6 with TRBJ1-2, with a tentative D call TRBD1 (6 bases). The V gene lost 0 bases and the J gene lost 7 bases, with 12 bases spanning the gap. Germline V gene data show CDR1 as SGHVS and CDR2 as FNYEAQ. This CDR3 contains 14 residues. The CDR3: CASSLAPRGGGYTF. DNA of the CDR3: TGTGCCAGCAGCTTAGCGCCCAGGGGCGGTGGCTACACCTTC.

The CDR3 sequence is CASSLGGGGSGEKLFF. In nucleotides, the CDR3 is TGTGCCAGCAGCTTGGGAGGAGGGGGCAGTGGTGAAAAACTGTTTTTT. The V call is TRBV11-2, the J call TRBJ1-4; 7 bases are shared with TRBD1. The V gene end was trimmed by 3 bases and the J gene end by 7 bases; junction bases not matched to a gene: 11. The CDR3 is made up of 16 amino acids. CDR1 and CDR2 from the germline V gene are SGHAT and FQNNGV.

About this clone: The junction shows a germline mismatch at one end, possibly a read error. This chain uses TRBV19 with TRBJ1-2; 8 bases agree with TRBD1. Germline CDR1 reads LNHDA; CDR2 reads SQIVND (reference sequence). The CDR3 loop spans 13 amino acids. This CDR3 is CASSLDRGYGYTF. The CDR3 nucleotides are TGTGCCAGTAGTTTAGACAGGGGCTATGGCTACACCTTC.

The chain carries TRBV10-1 and TRBJ1-5; D gene unclear. The V gene's germline CDR1 is WNHNN and CDR2 SYGVQD (reference sequence). Trimming took off 5 bases at V and 2 bases at J, with 13 bases between the two ends. The length of the CDR3 is 15 residues. CDR3 DNA sequence: TGCGCCAGCAGTCTCCCTCGGTCCCGCAATCAGCCCCAGCATTTT. Its protein product is CASSLPRSRNQPQHF.

The gene calls are TRBV10-3 and TRBJ1-1; 9 nucleotides line up with TRBD1. The CDR3 length is 12 residues. V was pared by 6 bases and J by 7 bases, with 3 bases of the junction left unmatched. Per germline, CDR1 ENHRY and CDR2 SYGVKD. The CDR3 sequence is CAIRGTGSEAFF. CDR3 nucleotide sequence: TGTGCCATCAGGGGGACAGGGAGTGAAGCTTTCTTT.

The chain carries TRBV14 and TRBJ2-1; 11 bases match TRBD2. The length of the CDR3 is 18 residues. The germline V gene has CDR1 SGHDN and CDR2 FVKESK. Trimming took 1 base from V and 1 from J; bases not matched to a gene: 6. DNA for the CDR3: TGTGCCAGCAGCCAAGGTAGGGGACTAGCGGTTTCCTACAATGAGCAGTTCTTC. Translated, it gives CASSQGRGLAVSYNEQFF.

This chain's CDR3 is CASSLYAGTAGELFF. In DNA form, the CDR3 reads TGCGCCAGCAGCTTGTACGCAGGGACTGCCGGGGAGCTGTTTTTT. The chain combines TRBV5-1 with TRBJ2-2, with TRBD2 as a possible D gene (6 bases). The V end was cut by 1 base, the J end by 6 bases, with 13 bases between. The CDR3 sequence is 15 residues long. CDR1 is SGHRS and CDR2 is YFSETQ in the germline V gene. The full variable domain, in which reference TRBV5-1 and TRBJ2-2 provide the parts outside the CDR3, is KAGVTQTPRYLIKTRGQQVTLSCSPISGHRSVSWYQQTPGQGLQFLFEYFSETQRNKGNFPGRFSGRQFSNSRSEMNVSTLELGDSALYLCASSLYAGTAGELFFGEGSRLTVL.

This clone was observed a single time. V gene TRBV27 combines with J gene TRBJ2-7, with TRBD2 matching over 9 bases. Per germline, CDR1 MNHEY and CDR2 SMNVEV (reference sequence). This CDR3 has 17 residues. Losses at the gene ends were 3 bases for V and 0 bases for J; bases not matched to a gene: 9. The CDR3 DNA follows: TGTGCCAGCAGTTTCACAATTCCTAGCGGGGCCTCCTACGAGCAGTACTTC. It is translated as CASSFTIPSGASYEQYF.

The CDR3 is CASSYGSGLRVTEAFF. CDR3 DNA sequence: TGTGCCAGCAGTTACGGATCAGGGTTGCGAGTCACTGAAGCTTTCTTT. The chain carries TRBV6-5 and TRBJ1-1, with D perhaps matching TRBD1 (5 bases). Between the trimmed V and J ends, which lost 2 bases and 4 bases, there was a span of 17 bases. The CDR3 spans 16 residues. Germline V gene data show CDR1 as MNHEY and CDR2 as SVGAGI.

The chain links TRBV12-3 or TRBV12-4 to TRBJ1-1; D might be TRBD1 (6 bases). Trimming removed 8 bases at V and 3 bases at J, with 13 bases between. The CDR3 length is 13 residues. The CDR3 region is CASRSDRYTEAFF. CDR3 nucleotide sequence: TGTGCCAGCCGTTCGGACAGATACACTGAAGCTTTCTTT.

This sequence joins TRBV11-2 and TRBJ2-5, with D possibly TRBD2 on 5 matching bases. The CDR3 spans 12 residues. Trimming removed 4 bases at V and 7 bases at J, with 10 bases between. Per germline, CDR1 SGHAT and CDR2 FQNNGV. DNA of the CDR3: TGTGCCAGCAGCTCGGACTTCGTGACCCAGTACTTC. Amino acids: CASSSDFVTQYF.

CDR3 protein: CASSGVSGNTGELFF. As DNA, the CDR3 is TGTGCCAGCAGTGGAGTTTCTGGGAACACCGGGGAGCTGTTTTTT. The chain employs TRBV2 and TRBJ2-2; D is ambiguous. The V gene lost 4 bases and the J gene lost 1 base, with 10 bases spanning the gap. CDR1 and CDR2 (germline): SNHLY, FYNNEI. The length of the CDR3 is 15 residues.

This rearrangement joins TRBV5-6 to TRBJ2-4; 8 bases are a match to TRBD2. V dropped 2 bases and J dropped 7; count of bases not matched to a gene: 5. The germline gives CDR1 SGHDT, CDR2 YYEEEE. The CDR3 totals 14 residues. CDR3 bases: TGTGCCAGCAGCTTCATAGCGGGAACGAACATTCAGTACTTC. It encodes CASSFIAGTNIQYF.

The V and J genes are TRBV9 and TRBJ2-7, with D maybe TRBD2 (5 bases). CDR1 is SGDLS and CDR2 is YYNGEE in the germline V gene. CDR3 length equals 16 residues. Trimming shortened V by 5 bases and J by 0 bases, and 18 bases separated the two germline ends. The CDR3 reads CASSRTLSVGSYEQYF. The CDR3 region has the DNA TGTGCCAGCAGTAGAACACTTAGCGTCGGCTCCTACGAGCAGTACTTC.

This clone appeared once. CDR3 in amino acids: CASSFTGSNEKLFF. For the CDR3, the DNA is TGTGCCAGCAGCTTCACAGGGTCTAATGAAAAACTGTTTTTT. V and J are TRBV11-2 and TRBJ1-4; possibly TRBD1 for D (6 bases). Germline lookup yields CDR1 SGHAT and CDR2 FQNNGV. The CDR3 consists of 14 residues. V was clipped by 3 bases and J by 3 bases, with 8 bases between them.

The V gene is TRBV7-9, the J gene TRBJ2-3; the match to TRBD2 covers 14 bases. V dropped 5 bases and J dropped 3; count of bases not matched to a gene: 4. CDR1 and CDR2 from the germline V gene are SEHNR and FQNEAQ (reference sequence). This CDR3 has 16 amino acids. DNA of the CDR3: TGTGCCAGCAGCCTGGGGACTAGCGGGAGTACAGATACGCAGTATTTT. This encodes CASSLGTSGSTDTQYF.

The V gene is TRBV4-3, the J gene TRBJ1-2; 7 bases line up with TRBD1. Germline lookup yields CDR1 LGHNA and CDR2 YSLEER. V lost 4 bases and J lost 3; bases outside the gene matches: 8. The length of the CDR3 is 15 residues. CDR3 in DNA: TGCGCCAGCAGCCCCGGGACAGCTGGCGACTATGGCTACACCTTC. This sequence encodes CASSPGTAGDYGYTF.

The chain uses TRBV4-3 and TRBJ2-1; D remains unclear. Germline V gene sequence: CDR1 LGHNA, CDR2 YSLEER. Trimming pared 3 bases from V and 1 base from J, leaving 19 bases between. CDR3 length: 18 amino acids. CDR3 residues: CASSQGSNLASSYNEQFF. The CDR3 DNA sequence: TGCGCCAGCAGCCAGGGCTCCAACCTCGCGTCGTCCTACAATGAGCAGTTCTTC.

The V call is TRBV15, the J call TRBJ1-2; 7 bases fit TRBD1. CDR3 length: 17 residues. After removal of 0 bases from V and 4 bases from J, the junction contained 11 bases not matched to a gene. Germline V gene data show CDR1 as LNHNV and CDR2 as YYDKDF (reference sequence). CDR3 bases: TGTGCCACCAGCAGAGATCCCGGGACAGCGACTCCCTATGGCTACACCTTC. This translates into CATSRDPGTATPYGYTF.

This sequence joins TRBV28 and TRBJ1-2, with D unresolved. The CDR3 extends over 15 amino acids. Between the trimmed V and J ends, which lost 2 bases and 3 bases, there was a span of 13 bases. CDR1 is MDHEN, CDR2 SYDVKM, per germline. The CDR3 reads CASSLERGLDYGYTF. CDR3 DNA sequence: TGTGCCAGCAGTTTAGAGCGGGGTCTCGACTATGGCTACACCTTC.

About this clone: This CDR3 is missing its conserved last phenylalanine or tryptophan, likely due to a read error. No DNA is shown, since the ends of the CDR3 on it are uncertain; the CDR3 is the one TCRdb lists. The chain couples TRBV6-1 to TRBJ1-2; TRBD1 is the table's D call and was not checked against the DNA. The V gene's germline CDR1 is MNHNS and CDR2 SASEGT. The CDR3 length equals 14 residues, ends included. The CDR3 reads CASSERGGTGKYGS.

V and J are TRBV27 and TRBJ1-1, with 8 nucleotides matching TRBD1. V shed 3 bases and J 6 bases; nucleotides not matched to a gene: 15. The CDR3 extends over 17 amino acids. The germline V gene encodes CDR1 MNHEY and CDR2 SMNVEV (reference sequence). The CDR3 sequence: CASSFWGMTGDKSEAFF. Written as DNA, the CDR3 is TGTGCCAGCAGTTTTTGGGGAATGACAGGGGACAAGTCTGAAGCTTTCTTT.